These T cell receptor beta chains were read from a single sample in a study of cytomegalovirus exposure and HLA in healthy donors. Profiled with immunoSEQ multiplex PCR; TCRdb holds only in-frame clones, not every one. This table has about 120,000 clones, around four fifths appearing once. Sequenced material: PBMCs. These receptors originate from a man aged 35 to 55 in good health and CMV-seronegative. CDR3s include the opening cysteine and the closing phenylalanine or tryptophan. The order of the fields is V gene, clone size, D gene, J gene, CDR3 DNA, CDR3 protein. The D gene is left open where the match is weak. Some rows have no size entry. The others give once, few or many, or a class for an expanded clone.

V gene: TRBV6-5
clone size: few
D gene: TRBD1
J gene: TRBJ1-2
CDR3 DNA: TGTGCCAGCAGTTACTCAGGACAGGGGGCGGATGGCTACACCTTC
CDR3 protein: CASSYSGQGADGYTF

V gene: TRBV5-1
clone size: .
D gene: .
J gene: TRBJ1-1
CDR3 DNA: TGCGCCAGCAGCTTGGGACAGAGCACTGAAGCTTTCTTT
CDR3 protein: CASSLGQSTEAFF

V gene: TRBV2
clone size: .
D gene: .
J gene: TRBJ2-7
CDR3 DNA: TGTGCCAGCAGCCCCCAGGGGACGACCTACGAGCAGTACTTC
CDR3 protein: CASSPQGTTYEQYF

V gene: TRBV28
clone size: .
D gene: .
J gene: TRBJ2-7
CDR3 DNA: TGTGCCAGCAGCATATCCTACGAGCAGTACTTC
CDR3 protein: CASSISYEQYF

V gene: TRBV28
clone size: once
D gene: TRBD2
J gene: TRBJ2-7
CDR3 DNA: TGTGCCAGCAGTTTAACCGGGACTAGCGGGGACTACGAGCAGTACTTC
CDR3 protein: CASSLTGTSGDYEQYF

V gene: TRBV12-5
clone size: few
D gene: TRBD2
J gene: TRBJ2-3
CDR3 DNA: TGTGCTAGTGGCCCGGGGACTAGAGGCACAGATACGCAGTATTTT
CDR3 protein: CASGPGTRGTDTQYF

V gene: TRBV7-9
clone size: .
D gene: TRBD1
J gene: TRBJ2-3
CDR3 DNA: TGTGCCAGCGGGATGGGGACAGCCACAGATACGCAGTATTTT
CDR3 protein: CASGMGTATDTQYF

V gene: TRBV13
clone size: once
D gene: TRBD1
J gene: TRBJ2-7
CDR3 DNA: TGTGCCAGCAGCCACCTCCGGGACAGGGGGCCCGAAACTTTGGGGAGAACCTACGAGCAGTACTTC
CDR3 protein: CASSHLRDRGPETLGRTYEQYF

V gene: TRBV9
clone size: .
D gene: TRBD1
J gene: TRBJ2-3
CDR3 DNA: TGTGCCAGCAGCATTGGACAGGCAGCCACAGATACGCAGTATTTT
CDR3 protein: CASSIGQAATDTQYF

V gene: TRBV4-2
clone size: few
D gene: .
J gene: TRBJ2-2
CDR3 DNA: TGTGCCAGCAGCCAATATAGCGGAAACACCGGGGAGCTGTTTTTT
CDR3 protein: CASSQYSGNTGELFF

V gene: TRBV9
clone size: .
D gene: TRBD1
J gene: TRBJ2-5
CDR3 DNA: TGTGCCAGCAGCGTAGGGACAGGGGTGGAGACCCAGTACTTC
CDR3 protein: CASSVGTGVETQYF

V gene: TRBV5-1
clone size: .
D gene: .
J gene: TRBJ1-1
CDR3 DNA: TGCGCCAGCAGCCCCGGGGGGGGCACTGAAGCTTTCTTT
CDR3 protein: CASSPGGGTEAFF

V gene: TRBV7-2
clone size: few
D gene: .
J gene: TRBJ2-7
CDR3 DNA: TGTGCCAGCAGCTACGCACGACTCGACGAGCAGTACTTC
CDR3 protein: CASSYARLDEQYF

V gene: TRBV7-9
clone size: .
D gene: .
J gene: TRBJ2-1
CDR3 DNA: TGTGCCAGCAGCTTAGTACTGGAGGACAATGAGCAGTTCTTC
CDR3 protein: CASSLVLEDNEQFF

V gene: TRBV19
clone size: .
D gene: TRBD2
J gene: TRBJ2-1
CDR3 DNA: TGTGCCAGTAGCTTCCCACTAGCGGGAGGGGGTGAGCAGTTCTTC
CDR3 protein: CASSFPLAGGGEQFF